A single sample is the source of the 30 T cell receptor beta chains below, sequenced in a study of T cell responses to AZD1222 COVID-19 vaccine. TCRdb's table, derived via immunoSEQ multiplex PCR, lists solely in-frame clones and lacks some. The sample includes 110,000 or so clones, 75% to 95% of them seen just once. Source: peripheral blood, taken 28 days after the second dose of the MenACWY control vaccine. These receptors were collected from an adult who received the MenACWY meningococcal vaccine as a control.

The chain combines TRBV3-1 (or the pseudogene TRBV3-2) with TRBJ2-2, with D possibly matching TRBD2 (6 bases). The CDR3 is 18 amino acids. The germline CDR1 and CDR2 sequences are LGHDT and YNNKEL (reference sequence). V dropped 3 bases and J dropped 6 bases, with 23 bases sitting between them. Written as DNA, the CDR3 is TGTGCCAGCAGCCAGTTGTGGGCCGCGACGGGAGTATCCGGGGAGCTGTTTTTT. Translating gives CASSQLWAATGVSGELFF.

This chain uses TRBV2 with TRBJ2-3; 9 bases map to TRBD1. CDR1 and CDR2 (germline): SNHLY, FYNNEI. This CDR3 comprises 14 residues. V shed 9 bases, J shed 1 base, and the junction held 5 bases outside the gene matches. The CDR3: CARGTGSGTDTQYF. CDR3 nucleotides: TGTGCCAGGGGGACAGGGTCAGGCACAGATACGCAGTATTTT.

The chain employs TRBV11-3 and TRBJ2-3; the D is unclear. Trimming left V 5 bases short and J 3 bases short, with 6 bases between. The CDR3 extends over 12 amino acids. Germline V gene lookup returns CDR1 SGHNT and CDR2 YENEEA. The CDR3 is CASSQTTDTQYF. The CDR3 region has the DNA TGTGCCAGCAGCCAAACAACAGATACGCAGTATTTT.

The CDR3, as DNA: TGTGCCAGCAGCCCTCTAGCAACAGATACGCAGTATTTT. Translated: CASSPLATDTQYF. The chain uses TRBV5-5 and TRBJ2-3, with D perhaps TRBD2 (5 bases). V was trimmed by 4 bases and J by 3 bases, leaving 9 bases between them. This CDR3 has 13 residues. CDR1 is SGHKS, CDR2 YYEKEE, per germline (reference sequence).

The chain has TRBV5-6 and TRBJ1-2; 10 bases fit TRBD1. Germline V CDR1 and CDR2: SGHDT, YYEEEE. This CDR3 has 15 residues. Unmatched junction bases numbered 10, after V lost 4 bases and J lost 7 bases. CDR3 loop: CASSPSRGQGSGYTF. In DNA form, the CDR3 reads TGTGCCAGCAGCCCCAGTCGGGGACAGGGGTCTGGCTACACCTTC.

V gene TRBV6-4 combines with J gene TRBJ2-3; D is possibly TRBD1 (6 bases). The CDR3 loop spans 13 amino acids. The V end lost 6 bases, the J end lost 12 bases, and 19 bases lay between the germline ends. Germline V gene sequence: CDR1 MRHNA, CDR2 SNTAGT. DNA for the CDR3: TGTGCCAGCAGCCCCGGACAGAAAAAGCCCCAGTATTTT. Translated, it gives CASSPGQKKPQYF.

CDR3 nucleotides: TGTGCCACCAGCAAGGGGACTATCTACGAGCAGTACTTC. Protein: CATSKGTIYEQYF. The chain links TRBV15 to TRBJ2-7; 7 bases line up with TRBD2. The length of the CDR3 is 13 residues. CDR1 is LNHNV and CDR2 is YYDKDF in the germline V gene (reference sequence). V lost 4 bases, J lost 3 bases, and 3 bases stayed unmatched.

As DNA, the CDR3 is TGTGCCAGTAGTACCCCTGGTTCGGCGCAGTATTTT. Its translation: CASSTPGSAQYF. V is TRBV19 and J is TRBJ2-3; D remains ambiguous. The V gene's germline CDR1 is LNHDA and CDR2 SQIVND (reference sequence). The CDR3 consists of 12 residues. The V and J ends lost 4 bases and 10 bases respectively, with 12 bases between them.

The genes are TRBV20-1 and TRBJ2-5; perhaps TRBD1 as D (6 bases). There are 12 residues in the CDR3. Germline V gives CDR1 DFQATT, CDR2 SNEGSKA (reference sequence). Trimming took off 3 bases at V and 5 bases at J, with 10 bases between the two ends. DNA of the CDR3: TGCAGTGCTAGTGCAGGGGTCGAGACCCAGTACTTC. Protein: CSASAGVETQYF.

This rearrangement joins TRBV6-5 to TRBJ1-6; D gene ambiguous. The CDR3 runs 14 residues. CDR1 is MNHEY, CDR2 SVGAGI, per germline. The V end was cut by 7 bases, the J end by 5 bases, with 12 bases between. CDR3 protein: CASKLSRDNSPLHF. CDR3 nucleotides: TGTGCCAGCAAACTTAGCAGAGATAATTCACCCCTCCACTTT.

The chain carries TRBV4-1 and TRBJ1-5; possible D gene TRBD1, 6 bases. Trimming pared 0 bases from V and 3 bases from J, leaving 12 bases between. This CDR3 is 16 amino acids long. The V gene's germline CDR1 is MGHRA and CDR2 YSYEKL. CDR3 loop: CASSQDQGPINQPQHF. The CDR3 DNA reads TGCGCCAGCAGCCAAGACCAGGGGCCCATCAATCAGCCCCAGCATTTT.

J is TRBJ1-5 and V is TRBV20-1; D unclear. The CDR3 sequence is 13 residues long. Trimming stripped 7 bases from V and 0 bases from J, with 10 bases between. CDR1 is DFQATT, CDR2 SNEGSKA, per germline (reference sequence). CDR3 amino acids: CSVRENSNQPQHF. CDR3 DNA: TGCAGTGTTCGTGAAAATAGCAATCAGCCCCAGCATTTT.

The chain carries TRBV7-2 and TRBJ1-5, with a tentative D call TRBD1 (5 bases). Germline-derived CDR1 and CDR2 are SGHTA and FQGNSA. V was cut by 8 bases and J by 0 bases, with 11 bases left in between. This CDR3 has 14 amino acids. The CDR3 spells CASRQGNSNQPQHF. The CDR3 bases are TGTGCCAGCCGCCAGGGCAATAGCAATCAGCCCCAGCATTTT.

V usage is TRBV4-3 and J usage is TRBJ2-1; 10 positions match TRBD1. There are 15 residues in the CDR3. Germline CDR1 reads LGHNA; CDR2 reads YSLEER. With V trimmed by 0 bases and J by 9 bases, 5 bases remained unmatched. CDR3 sequence reads: CASSQEGGQGREQFF. The DNA for the CDR3 is TGCGCCAGCAGCCAAGAAGGGGGACAGGGGCGTGAGCAGTTCTTC.

The rearrangement uses TRBV28 and TRBJ2-7, with a possible D match to TRBD1 (5 bases). V gave up 5 bases and J gave up 3 bases, with 14 bases separating them. CDR1 MDHEN and CDR2 SYDVKM come from the germline V gene. This CDR3 is built from 14 residues. This CDR3 reads CASSISSGLYEQYF. In DNA form, the CDR3 reads TGTGCCAGCAGTATTTCGTCAGGGCTCTACGAGCAGTACTTC.

The V gene is TRBV4-1, the J gene TRBJ2-1; 12 nucleotides agree with TRBD2. This CDR3 has 18 amino acids. V shed 0 bases, J shed 7 bases, and the junction held 10 bases outside the gene matches. Per the germline V gene, CDR1 is MGHRA and CDR2 is YSYEKL. Here the CDR3 reads CASSQEPRLAGGPNEQFF. The CDR3 nucleotides are TGCGCCAGCAGCCAAGAGCCCCGGCTAGCGGGAGGGCCGAATGAGCAGTTCTTC.

A single count supports this clone. This chain links TRBV2 with TRBJ2-7; TRBD2 aligns across 9 bases. V lost 5 bases, J lost 2 bases, and 1 base stayed unmatched. CDR1 and CDR2 from the germline V gene are SNHLY and FYNNEI. The CDR3 has 13 residues. As DNA, the CDR3 is TGTGCCAGCAGTAGCGGGGGGCCCTACGAGCAGTACGTC. Translating it yields CASSSGGPYEQYV.

This clone was counted a few times. This chain joins TRBV19 and TRBJ2-7; 7 bases are a match to TRBD1. The germline V gene has CDR1 LNHDA and CDR2 SQIVND (reference sequence). The CDR3 is made up of 16 amino acids. Trimming removed 5 bases from V and 3 bases from J; junction bases left unmatched: 13. This CDR3 reads CASSSSPGQLFYEQYF. In DNA, the CDR3 is TGTGCCAGTAGTTCTTCACCGGGACAGCTATTCTACGAGCAGTACTTC. Supplemented by reference TRBV19 and TRBJ2-7, the full variable domain reads DGGITQSPKYLFRKEGQNVTLSCEQNLNHDAMYWYRQDPGQGLRLIYYSQIVNDFQKGDIAEGYSVSREKKESFPLTVTSAQKNPTAFYLCASSSSPGQLFYEQYFGPGTRLTVT.

Only a few counts were recorded for this clone. V usage is TRBV2 and J usage is TRBJ1-6, with D tentatively TRBD1 (6 bases). The V gene's germline CDR1 is SNHLY and CDR2 FYNNEI. This CDR3 comprises 14 residues. V was trimmed by 2 bases and J by 4 bases, leaving 6 bases between them. CDR3 nucleotides: TGTGCCAGCAGTGAACAGGGGTATAATTCACCCCTCCACTTT. Residues: CASSEQGYNSPLHF.

The chain combines TRBV7-8 with TRBJ1-1, with TRBD1 matching 7 bases. V lost 4 bases, J lost 3 bases, and 8 bases stayed unmatched. Germline V lookup: CDR1 SGHVS, CDR2 FQNEAQ. The CDR3 loop spans 15 amino acids. The CDR3 nucleotides are TGTGCCAGCAGCTCCTCTGGAGGGGGCCACACTGAAGCTTTCTTT. This encodes CASSSSGGGHTEAFF.

The V call is TRBV5-5, the J call TRBJ2-2; D unclear. From germline, CDR1 is SGHKS and CDR2 YYEKEE (reference sequence). Deletions cut 1 base from V and 4 bases from J, with 11 bases between. The CDR3 spans 15 residues. CDR3 in amino acids: CASSLTLATTGELFF. CDR3 nucleotides: TGTGCCAGCAGCTTGACCCTTGCAACCACCGGGGAGCTGTTTTTT.

The V and J genes are TRBV5-6 and TRBJ2-2; D perhaps matches TRBD1 (6 bases). The CDR3 loop spans 17 amino acids. The V end was cut by 4 bases, the J end by 6 bases, with 22 bases between. Germline V lookup: CDR1 SGHDT, CDR2 YYEEEE. The CDR3 spells CASSHPMGAHSPGELFF. For the CDR3, the DNA is TGTGCCAGCAGCCACCCCATGGGGGCTCATTCACCCGGGGAGCTGTTTTTT. Full variable domain (missing parts from reference TRBV5-6 and TRBJ2-2): DAGVTQSPTHLIKTRGQQVTLRCSPKSGHDTVSWYQQALGQGPQFIFQYYEEEERQRGNFPDRFSGHQFPNYSSELNVNALLLGDSALYLCASSHPMGAHSPGELFFGEGSRLTVL.

V is TRBV6-5 and J is TRBJ2-1; perhaps TRBD1 as D (6 bases). The CDR3 extends over 14 amino acids. Looked up from germline, CDR1 is MNHEY and CDR2 is SVGAGI. The V gene lost 6 bases and the J gene lost 7 bases, with 16 bases spanning the gap. The CDR3 protein is CASRPGHLRNEQFF. The CDR3 nucleotides read TGTGCCAGCAGACCGGGACACCTACGGAATGAGCAGTTCTTC.

The chain couples TRBV2 to TRBJ1-4; 7 nucleotides match TRBD1. The CDR3 runs 17 residues. The germline V gene encodes CDR1 SNHLY and CDR2 FYNNEI. With V trimmed by 4 bases and J by 0 bases, 8 bases remained unmatched. This chain's CDR3 is CASSGDSRFATNEKLFF. CDR3 nucleotides: TGTGCCAGCAGTGGGGACAGCCGATTTGCAACTAATGAAAAACTGTTTTTT. Variable domain in full (rest from reference TRBV2 and TRBJ1-4): EPEVTQTPSHQVTQMGQEVILRCVPISNHLYFYWYRQILGQKVEFLVSFYNNEISEKSEIFDDQFSVERPDGSNFTLKIRSTKLEDSAMYFCASSGDSRFATNEKLFFGSGTQLSVL.

J is TRBJ2-3 and V is TRBV28, with 9 bases matching TRBD2. Trimming removed 2 bases from V and 2 bases from J; junction bases left unmatched: 5. The germline CDR1 and CDR2 sequences are MDHEN and SYDVKM. The CDR3 is 16 residues long. This chain's CDR3 is CASSLDQRGDTDTQYF. CDR3 nucleotides: TGTGCCAGCAGTTTAGATCAGCGGGGGGACACAGATACGCAGTATTTT.

V is TRBV6-5 and J is TRBJ1-1; D uncertain. The CDR3 contains 15 residues. V was cut by 5 bases and J by 10 bases, with 23 bases left in between. Germline-derived CDR1 and CDR2 are MNHEY and SVGAGI. DNA of the CDR3: TGTGCCAGCAGTCTCGCGGGTGGCCGTACCCCAGGAGCTTTCTTT. Its translation: CASSLAGGRTPGAFF.

This sequence joins TRBV29-1 and TRBJ2-2, with TRBD2 matching 13 bases. CDR1 and CDR2 (germline): SQVTM, ANQGSEA. The CDR3 is 15 amino acids. The J segment lost 4 bases and the V segment lost 3 bases, leaving 2 bases of the junction unmatched. The CDR3 is CSVEGTSGVTGELFF. The CDR3 region has the DNA TGCAGCGTTGAGGGGACTAGCGGGGTCACCGGGGAGCTGTTTTTT.

The chain couples TRBV9 to TRBJ2-1; TRBD1 matches at 12 bases. This CDR3 spans 14 amino acids. V lost 2 bases and J lost 9; bases outside the gene matches: 3. Germline CDR1 is SGDLS and CDR2 is YYNGEE. DNA for the CDR3: TGTGCCAGCAGCGTCGGGACAGGGGGCGTTGAGCAGTTCTTC. It encodes CASSVGTGGVEQFF.

This clone was observed at least ten times. The genes are TRBV6-6 and TRBJ1-5; no reliable D call. The CDR3 length is 14 residues. V lost 7 bases and J 0 bases, leaving 10 bases between the germline ends. Germline CDR1 and CDR2: MNHNY and SVGAGI (reference sequence). The CDR3 DNA reads TGTGCCAGCAAACAGCTACATAGCAATCAGCCCCAGCATTTT. Translating gives CASKQLHSNQPQHF.

The chain couples TRBV28 to TRBJ2-3; 9 positions match TRBD1. Germline V gene data show CDR1 as MDHEN and CDR2 as SYDVKM. J was trimmed by 2 bases and V by 8 bases; bases with no gene match: 8. The CDR3 contains 15 residues. The CDR3 sequence is CASSETGGDTDTQYF. CDR3 bases: TGTGCCAGCTCGGAGACAGGGGGAGACACAGATACGCAGTATTTT.